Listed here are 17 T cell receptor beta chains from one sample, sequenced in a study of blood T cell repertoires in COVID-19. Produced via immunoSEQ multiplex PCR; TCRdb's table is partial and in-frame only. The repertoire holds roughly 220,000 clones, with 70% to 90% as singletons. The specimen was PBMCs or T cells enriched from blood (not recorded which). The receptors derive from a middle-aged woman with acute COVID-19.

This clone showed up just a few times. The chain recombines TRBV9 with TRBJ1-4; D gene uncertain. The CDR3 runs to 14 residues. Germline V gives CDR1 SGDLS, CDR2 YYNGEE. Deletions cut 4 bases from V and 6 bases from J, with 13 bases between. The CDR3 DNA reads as TGTGCCAGCAGCAGCGGGAACCAATATGAAAAACTGTTTTTT. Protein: CASSSGNQYEKLFF.

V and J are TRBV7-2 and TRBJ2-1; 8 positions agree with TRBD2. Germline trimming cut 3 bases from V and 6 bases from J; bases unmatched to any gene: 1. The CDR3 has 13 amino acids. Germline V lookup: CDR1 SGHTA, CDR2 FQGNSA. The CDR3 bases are TGTGCCAGCAGCTTCGCGGGAGGCAATGAGCAGTTCTTC. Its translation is CASSFAGGNEQFF.

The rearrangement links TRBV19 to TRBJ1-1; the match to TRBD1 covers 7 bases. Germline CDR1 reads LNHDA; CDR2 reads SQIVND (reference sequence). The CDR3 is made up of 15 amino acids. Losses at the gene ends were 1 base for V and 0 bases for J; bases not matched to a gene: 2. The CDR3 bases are TGTGCCAGTAGTATAGCCGGGACAGTGAACACTGAAGCTTTCTTT. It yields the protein CASSIAGTVNTEAFF.

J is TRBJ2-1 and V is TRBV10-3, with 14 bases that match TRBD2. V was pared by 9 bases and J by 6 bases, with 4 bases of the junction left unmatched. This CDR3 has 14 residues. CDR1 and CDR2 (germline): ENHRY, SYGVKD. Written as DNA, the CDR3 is TGTGCCATTGGACTAGCGGGAGGACCCAATGAGCAGTTCTTC. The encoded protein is CAIGLAGGPNEQFF.

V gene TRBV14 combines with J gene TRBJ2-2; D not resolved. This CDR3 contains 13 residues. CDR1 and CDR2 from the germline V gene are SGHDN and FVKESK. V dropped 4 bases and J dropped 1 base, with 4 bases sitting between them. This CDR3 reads CASSLWNTGELFF. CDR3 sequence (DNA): TGTGCCAGCAGCCTATGGAACACCGGGGAGCTGTTTTTT.

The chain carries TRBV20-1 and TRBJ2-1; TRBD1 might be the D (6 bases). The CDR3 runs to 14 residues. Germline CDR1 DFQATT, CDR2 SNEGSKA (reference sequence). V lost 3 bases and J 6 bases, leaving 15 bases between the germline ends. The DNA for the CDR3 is TGCAGTGCTAGTTATAGGGGGTACGGCAATGAGCAGTTCTTC. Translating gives CSASYRGYGNEQFF.

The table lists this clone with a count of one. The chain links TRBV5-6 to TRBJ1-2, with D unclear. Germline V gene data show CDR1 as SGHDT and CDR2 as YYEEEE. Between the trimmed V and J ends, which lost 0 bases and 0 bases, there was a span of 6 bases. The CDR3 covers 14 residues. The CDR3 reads CASSLGQANYGYTF. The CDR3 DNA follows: TGTGCCAGCAGCTTGGGGCAGGCTAACTATGGCTACACCTTC.

CDR3 region: CASSPRDRGLTDTQYF. DNA for the CDR3: TGTGCCAGCAGCCCCCGGGACAGGGGGCTAACAGATACGCAGTATTTT. This chain uses TRBV7-2 with TRBJ2-3, with TRBD1 matching 12 bases. The V and J ends lost 5 bases and 3 bases, in that order; junction bases with no gene match: 6. Germline values: CDR1 SGHTA, CDR2 FQGNSA. The CDR3 length is 16 residues.

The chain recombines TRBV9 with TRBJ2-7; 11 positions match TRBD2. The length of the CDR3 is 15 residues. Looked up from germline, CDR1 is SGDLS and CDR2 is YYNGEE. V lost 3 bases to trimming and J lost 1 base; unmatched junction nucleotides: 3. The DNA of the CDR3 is TGTGCCAGCAGCGCGTCTAGCGGGAGGTCCTACGAGCAGTACTTC. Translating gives CASSASSGRSYEQYF.

The CDR3 DNA follows: TGTGCCGGTGGGCAGGTTTTAGATGAGCAGTTCTTC. Translated: CAGGQVLDEQFF. This rearrangement joins TRBV12-3 or TRBV12-4 to TRBJ2-1; no clear D. The ends were cut back, 11 bases at V and 8 bases at J, with 16 bases in the middle. The CDR3 totals 12 residues.

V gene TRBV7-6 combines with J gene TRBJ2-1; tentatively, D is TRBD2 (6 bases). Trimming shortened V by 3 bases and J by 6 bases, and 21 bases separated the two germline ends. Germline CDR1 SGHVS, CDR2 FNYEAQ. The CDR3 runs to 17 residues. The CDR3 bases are TGTGCCAGCAGCTTCTCTCCTCCGGGACTCTCCATCAATGAGCAGTTCTTC. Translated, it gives CASSFSPPGLSINEQFF.

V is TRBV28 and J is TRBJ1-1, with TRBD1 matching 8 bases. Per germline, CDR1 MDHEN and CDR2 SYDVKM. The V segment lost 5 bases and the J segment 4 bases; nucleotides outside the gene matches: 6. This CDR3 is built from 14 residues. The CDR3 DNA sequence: TGTGCCAGCAGTCTTTGGACAGGGCCCACTGAAGCTTTCTTT. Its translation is CASSLWTGPTEAFF.

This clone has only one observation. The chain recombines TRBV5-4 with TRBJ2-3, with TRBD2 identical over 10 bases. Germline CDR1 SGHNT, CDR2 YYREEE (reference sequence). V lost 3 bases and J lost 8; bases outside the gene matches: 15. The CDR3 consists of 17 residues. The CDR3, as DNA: TGTGCCAGCAGCTCTTTCGGAGCGGGAGGGCCGGGTAGTACGCAGTATTTT. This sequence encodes CASSSFGAGGPGSTQYF.

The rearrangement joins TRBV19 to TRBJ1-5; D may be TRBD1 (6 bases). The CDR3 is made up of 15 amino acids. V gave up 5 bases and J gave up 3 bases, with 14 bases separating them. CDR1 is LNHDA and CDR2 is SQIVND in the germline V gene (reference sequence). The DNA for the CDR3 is TGTGCCAGTAGTCTCTCAGGACAGTACAATCAGCCCCAGCATTTT. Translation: CASSLSGQYNQPQHF. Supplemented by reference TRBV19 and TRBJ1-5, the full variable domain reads DGGITQSPKYLFRKEGQNVTLSCEQNLNHDAMYWYRQDPGQGLRLIYYSQIVNDFQKGDIAEGYSVSREKKESFPLTVTSAQKNPTAFYLCASSLSGQYNQPQHFGDGTRLSIL.

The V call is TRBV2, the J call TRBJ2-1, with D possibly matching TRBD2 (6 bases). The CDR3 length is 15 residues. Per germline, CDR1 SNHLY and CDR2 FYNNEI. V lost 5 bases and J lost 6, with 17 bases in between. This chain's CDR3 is CASSFTSTESNEQFF. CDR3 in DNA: TGTGCCAGCAGTTTCACTAGCACCGAATCCAATGAGCAGTTCTTC.

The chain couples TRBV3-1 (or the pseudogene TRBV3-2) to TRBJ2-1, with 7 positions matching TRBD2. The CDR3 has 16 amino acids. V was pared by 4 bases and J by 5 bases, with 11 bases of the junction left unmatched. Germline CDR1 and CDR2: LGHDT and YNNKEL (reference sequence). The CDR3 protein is CASSPSRAGVNNEQFF. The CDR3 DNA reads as TGTGCCAGCAGCCCTTCGCGGGCGGGAGTCAACAATGAGCAGTTCTTC.

This CDR3 reads CASSLNGNGDTQYF. The CDR3 coding sequence is TGTGCCAGCAGCTTAAACGGGAACGGAGATACGCAGTATTTT. The chain couples TRBV7-3 to TRBJ2-3; TRBD2 might be the D (5 bases). Germline CDR1 SGHTA, CDR2 FQGTGA. V was pared by 1 base and J by 5 bases, with 10 bases between. The CDR3 contains 14 residues.